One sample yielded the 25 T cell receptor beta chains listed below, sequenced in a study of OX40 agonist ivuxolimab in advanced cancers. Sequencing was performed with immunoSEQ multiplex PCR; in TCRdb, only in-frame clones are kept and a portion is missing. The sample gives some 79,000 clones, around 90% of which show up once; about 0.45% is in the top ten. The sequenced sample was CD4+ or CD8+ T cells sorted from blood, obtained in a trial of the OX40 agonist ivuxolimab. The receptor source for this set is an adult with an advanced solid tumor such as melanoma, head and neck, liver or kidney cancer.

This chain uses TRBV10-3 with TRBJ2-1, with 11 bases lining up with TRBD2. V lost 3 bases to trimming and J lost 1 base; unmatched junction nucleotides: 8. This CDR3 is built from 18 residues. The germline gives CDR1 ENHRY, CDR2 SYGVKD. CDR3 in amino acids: CAISEVGSGRGSYNEQFF. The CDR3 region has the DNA TGTGCCATCAGTGAAGTCGGTAGCGGGAGGGGGTCCTACAATGAGCAGTTCTTC.

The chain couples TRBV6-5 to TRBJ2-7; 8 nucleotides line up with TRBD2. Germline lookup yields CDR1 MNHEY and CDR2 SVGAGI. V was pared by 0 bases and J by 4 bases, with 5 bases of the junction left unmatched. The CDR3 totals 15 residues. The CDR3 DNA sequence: TGTGCCAGCAGTTACTCACGGCGGGAGGAGTACGAGCAGTACTTC. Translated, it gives CASSYSRREEYEQYF.

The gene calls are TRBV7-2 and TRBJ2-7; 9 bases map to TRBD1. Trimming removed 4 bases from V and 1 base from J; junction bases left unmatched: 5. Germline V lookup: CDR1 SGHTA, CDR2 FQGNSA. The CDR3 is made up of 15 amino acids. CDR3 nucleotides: TGTGCCAGCAGCTCCGGGACAGGGAGATCCTACGAGCAGTACTTC. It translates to CASSSGTGRSYEQYF.

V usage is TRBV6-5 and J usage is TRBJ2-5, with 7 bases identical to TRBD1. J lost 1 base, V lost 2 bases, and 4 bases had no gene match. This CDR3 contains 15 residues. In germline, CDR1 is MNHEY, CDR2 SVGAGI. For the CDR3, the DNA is TGTGCCAGCAGTTACGGGACAGCCAGCCAAGAGACCCAGTACTTC. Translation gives CASSYGTASQETQYF.

CDR3 amino acids: CASSLAKEGLQFF. CDR3 coding DNA: TGTGCCAGCAGCTTAGCGAAAGAAGGTTTGCAGTTCTTC. This chain links TRBV7-6 with TRBJ2-1; D uncertain. Deletions cut 0 bases from V and 12 bases from J, with 12 bases between. The CDR3 sequence is 13 residues long. Looked up from germline, CDR1 is SGHVS and CDR2 is FNYEAQ.

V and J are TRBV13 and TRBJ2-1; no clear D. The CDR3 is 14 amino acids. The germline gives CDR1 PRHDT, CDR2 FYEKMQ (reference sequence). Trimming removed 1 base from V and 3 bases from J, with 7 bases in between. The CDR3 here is CASSLVGSYNEQFF. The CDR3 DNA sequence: TGTGCCAGCAGCTTAGTCGGCAGCTACAATGAGCAGTTCTTC.

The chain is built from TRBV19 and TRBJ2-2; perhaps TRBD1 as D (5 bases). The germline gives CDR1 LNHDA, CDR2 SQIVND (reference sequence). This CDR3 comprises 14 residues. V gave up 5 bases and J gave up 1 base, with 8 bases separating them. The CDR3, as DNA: TGTGCCAGTAGTGGGGCAGGGAACACCGGGGAGCTGTTTTTT. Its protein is CASSGAGNTGELFF.

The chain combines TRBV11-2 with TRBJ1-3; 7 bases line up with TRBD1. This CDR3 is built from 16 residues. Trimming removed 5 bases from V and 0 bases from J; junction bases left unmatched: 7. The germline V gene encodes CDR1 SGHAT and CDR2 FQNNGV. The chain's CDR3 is CASSPTGQVSGNTIYF. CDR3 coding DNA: TGTGCCAGCAGCCCCACAGGACAGGTCTCTGGAAACACCATATATTTT.

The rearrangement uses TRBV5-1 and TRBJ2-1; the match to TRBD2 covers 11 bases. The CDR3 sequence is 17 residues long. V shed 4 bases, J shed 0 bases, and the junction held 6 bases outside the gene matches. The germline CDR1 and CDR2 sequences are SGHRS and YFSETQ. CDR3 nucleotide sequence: TGCGCCAGCAGCCCAACTAGCGGGAGCTTCTCCTACAATGAGCAGTTCTTC. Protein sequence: CASSPTSGSFSYNEQFF.

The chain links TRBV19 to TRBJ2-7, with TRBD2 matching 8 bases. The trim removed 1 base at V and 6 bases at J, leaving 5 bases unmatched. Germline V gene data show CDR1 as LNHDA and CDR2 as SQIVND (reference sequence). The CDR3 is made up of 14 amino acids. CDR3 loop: CASSIGAGDVEQYF. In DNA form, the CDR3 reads TGTGCCAGTAGTATAGGAGCGGGAGATGTCGAGCAGTACTTC.

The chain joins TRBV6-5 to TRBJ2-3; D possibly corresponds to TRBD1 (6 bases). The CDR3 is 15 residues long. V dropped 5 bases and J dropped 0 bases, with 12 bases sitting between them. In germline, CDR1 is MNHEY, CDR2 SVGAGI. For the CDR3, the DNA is TGTGCCAGCAGTCAGGGACATCCGAGCACAGATACGCAGTATTTT. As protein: CASSQGHPSTDTQYF.

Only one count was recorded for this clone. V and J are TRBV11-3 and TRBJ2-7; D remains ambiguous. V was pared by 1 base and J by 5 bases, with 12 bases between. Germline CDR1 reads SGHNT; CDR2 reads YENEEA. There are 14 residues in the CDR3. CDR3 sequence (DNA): TGTGCCAGCAGCTTAGGGCAGGCGAGCCACGAGCAGTACTTC. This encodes CASSLGQASHEQYF.

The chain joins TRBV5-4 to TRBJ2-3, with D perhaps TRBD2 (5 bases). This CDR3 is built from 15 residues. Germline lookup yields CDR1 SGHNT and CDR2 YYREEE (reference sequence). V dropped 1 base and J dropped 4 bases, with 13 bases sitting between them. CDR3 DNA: TGTGCCAGCAGCTTGATGGAGGTAGGAGCAGATACGCAGTATTTT. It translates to CASSLMEVGADTQYF.

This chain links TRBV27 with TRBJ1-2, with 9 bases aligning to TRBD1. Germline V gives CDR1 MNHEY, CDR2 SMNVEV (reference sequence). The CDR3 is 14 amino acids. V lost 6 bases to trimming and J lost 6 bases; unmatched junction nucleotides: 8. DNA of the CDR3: TGTGCCAGCAGAAGGACAGGGGAGTTGAATGGCTACACCTTC. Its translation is CASRRTGELNGYTF.

In DNA, the CDR3 is TGTGCCAGCTCATCCTCAACTAATGAAAAACTGTTTTTT. Translation gives CASSSSTNEKLFF. V and J are TRBV18 and TRBJ1-4; D is undetermined. Trimming took 5 bases from V and 0 from J, leaving 4 bases between them. Per germline, CDR1 KGHSH and CDR2 LQKENI. The CDR3 covers 13 residues.

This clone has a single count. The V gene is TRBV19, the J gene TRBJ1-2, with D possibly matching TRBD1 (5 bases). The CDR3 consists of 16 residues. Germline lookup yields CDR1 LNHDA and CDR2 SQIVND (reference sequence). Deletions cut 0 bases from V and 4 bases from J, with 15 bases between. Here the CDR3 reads CASSIDGGGTIYGYTF. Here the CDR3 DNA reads TGTGCCAGTAGTATAGATGGTGGGGGAACCATCTATGGCTACACCTTC. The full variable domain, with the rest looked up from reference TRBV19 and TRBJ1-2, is DGGITQSPKYLFRKEGQNVTLSCEQNLNHDAMYWYRQDPGQGLRLIYYSQIVNDFQKGDIAEGYSVSREKKESFPLTVTSAQKNPTAFYLCASSIDGGGTIYGYTFGSGTRLTVV.

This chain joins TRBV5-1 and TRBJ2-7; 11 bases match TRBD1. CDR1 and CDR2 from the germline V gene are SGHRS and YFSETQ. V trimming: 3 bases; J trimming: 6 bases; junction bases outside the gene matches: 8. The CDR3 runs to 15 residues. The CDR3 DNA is TGCGCCAGCAGCTCTCTACCGGGACAGGGGGTCGAGCAGTACTTC. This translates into CASSSLPGQGVEQYF. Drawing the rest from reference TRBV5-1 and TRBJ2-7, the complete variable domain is KAGVTQTPRYLIKTRGQQVTLSCSPISGHRSVSWYQQTPGQGLQFLFEYFSETQRNKGNFPGRFSGRQFSNSRSEMNVSTLELGDSALYLCASSSLPGQGVEQYFGPGTRLTVT.

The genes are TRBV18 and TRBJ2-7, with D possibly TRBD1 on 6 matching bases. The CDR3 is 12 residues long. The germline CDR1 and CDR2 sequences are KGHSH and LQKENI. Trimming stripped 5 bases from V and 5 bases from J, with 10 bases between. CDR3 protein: CASSGEGDEQYF. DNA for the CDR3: TGTGCCAGCTCAGGAGAGGGGGACGAGCAGTACTTC.

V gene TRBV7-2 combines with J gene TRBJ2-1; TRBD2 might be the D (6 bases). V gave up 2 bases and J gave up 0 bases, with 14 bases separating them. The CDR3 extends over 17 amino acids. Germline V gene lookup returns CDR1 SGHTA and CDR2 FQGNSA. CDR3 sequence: CASSLLVAESSYNEQFF. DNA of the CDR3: TGTGCCAGCAGCTTATTGGTAGCGGAGAGCTCCTACAATGAGCAGTTCTTC.

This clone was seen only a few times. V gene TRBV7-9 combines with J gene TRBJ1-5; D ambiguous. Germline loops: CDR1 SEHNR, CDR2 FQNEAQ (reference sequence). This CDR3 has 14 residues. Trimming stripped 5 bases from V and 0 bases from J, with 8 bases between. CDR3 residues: CASSGDTSNQPQHF. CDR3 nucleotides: TGTGCCAGCAGCGGCGACACTAGCAATCAGCCCCAGCATTTT. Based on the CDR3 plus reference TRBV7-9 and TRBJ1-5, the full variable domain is DTGVSQNPRHKITKRGQNVTFRCDPISEHNRLYWYRQTLGQGPEFLTYFQNEAQLEKSRLLSDRFSAERPKGSFSTLEIQRTEQGDSAMYLCASSGDTSNQPQHFGDGTRLSIL.

The CDR3 DNA reads TGTGCCAGCAGTTACCCCCGGGGACTGAGCTCCTACGAGCAGTACTTC. This sequence encodes CASSYPRGLSSYEQYF. This chain joins TRBV28 and TRBJ2-7; a weak D match, TRBD2 (6 bases). The CDR3 has 16 amino acids. Germline lookup yields CDR1 MDHEN and CDR2 SYDVKM. The V end was cut by 4 bases, the J end by 0 bases, with 16 bases between.

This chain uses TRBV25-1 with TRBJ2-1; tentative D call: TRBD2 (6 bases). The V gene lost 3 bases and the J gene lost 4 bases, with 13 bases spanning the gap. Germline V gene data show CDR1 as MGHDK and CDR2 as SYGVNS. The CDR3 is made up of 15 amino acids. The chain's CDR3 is CASSDGTFHYNEQFF. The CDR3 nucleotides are TGTGCCAGCAGTGACGGGACTTTTCATTACAATGAGCAGTTCTTC. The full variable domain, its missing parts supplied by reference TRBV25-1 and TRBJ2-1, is EADIYQTPRYLVIGTGKKITLECSQTMGHDKMYWYQQDPGMELHLIHYSYGVNSTEKGDLSSESTVSRIRTEHFPLTLESARPSHTSQYLCASSDGTFHYNEQFFGPGTRLTVL.

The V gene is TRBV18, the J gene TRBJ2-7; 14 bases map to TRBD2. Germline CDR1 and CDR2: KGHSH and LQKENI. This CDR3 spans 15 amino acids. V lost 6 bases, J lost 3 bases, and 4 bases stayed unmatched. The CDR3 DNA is TGTGCCAGCTCCCACGGGACTAGCGGGAGCTACGAGCAGTACTTC. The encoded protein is CASSHGTSGSYEQYF. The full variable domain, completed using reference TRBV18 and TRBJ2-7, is NAGVMQNPRHLVRRRGQEARLRCSPMKGHSHVYWYRQLPEEGLKFMVYLQKENIIDESGMPKERFSAEFPKEGPSILRIQQVVRGDSAAYFCASSHGTSGSYEQYFGPGTRLTVT.

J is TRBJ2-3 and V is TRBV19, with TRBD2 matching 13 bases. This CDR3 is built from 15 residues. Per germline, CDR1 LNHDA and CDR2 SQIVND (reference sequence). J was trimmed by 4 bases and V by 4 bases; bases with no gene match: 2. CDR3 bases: TGTGCCAGTAGTACGGGACTAGCGGGGCCAGATACGCAGTATTTT. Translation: CASSTGLAGPDTQYF.

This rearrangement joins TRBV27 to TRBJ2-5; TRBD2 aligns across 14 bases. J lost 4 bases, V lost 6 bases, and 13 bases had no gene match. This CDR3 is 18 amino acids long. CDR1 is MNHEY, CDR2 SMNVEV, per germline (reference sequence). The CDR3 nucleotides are TGTGCCAGCAGGTCCCGGACTAGCGGGAGGCCGGGGTCAGAGACCCAGTACTTC. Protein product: CASRSRTSGRPGSETQYF.